This is a list of T cell receptor beta chains from one sample in a study of T cells after yellow fever vaccination. TCRdb processed the 5' RACE reads anew with MiXCR; each CDR3 protein has one entry. The data contain fewer than 350,000 distinct CDR3 sequences, approximately 3.8% of them singletons. Here the sequenced sample was PBMCs, taken on the day of the yellow fever booster vaccination. These receptors all stem from a man aged 18 to 30 who received the YFV17D yellow fever vaccine. CDR3s include the opening cysteine and the closing phenylalanine or tryptophan. A D gene is named only where the DNA matches it firmly. Expanded clones get a size class; other rows say once, few or many, or leave the size out.

D gene,clone size,V gene,J gene,CDR3 DNA,CDR3 protein
TRBD1,few,TRBV5-1,TRBJ2-2,TGCGCCAGCAGCTGGGGACAGGGTGGCACCGGGGAGCTGTTTTTT,CASSWGQGGTGELFF
.,many,TRBV6-5,TRBJ2-1,TGTGCCAGCAGCGCCCGAATAGATGAGCAGTTCTTC,CASSARIDEQFF
.,many,TRBV5-1,TRBJ2-5,TGCGCCAGCAGCTTCAACCCACAGGGACAAGAGACCCAGTACTTC,CASSFNPQGQETQYF
.,many,TRBV7-9,TRBJ2-1,TGTGCCAGCAGCTCGGCAGGGGACAATGAGCAGTTCTTC,CASSSAGDNEQFF
.,.,TRBV21-1,TRBJ2-1,TGTGCCAGCAGCAAAGACCTTCGGCAGGGGATACCAGCCGTTTACAATGAGCAGTTCTTC,CASSKDLRQGIPAVYNEQFF
.,many,TRBV6-2/TRBV6-3,TRBJ2-7,TGTGCCAGCACCGAGCGGCCGACCTACGAGCAGTACTTC,CASTERPTYEQYF
.,many,TRBV7-9,TRBJ2-7,TGTGCCAGCAGCTTATTTCTGGCTCGGGACACAAACTACGAGCAGTACTTC,CASSLFLARDTNYEQYF
.,many,TRBV7-9,TRBJ2-2,TGTGCCAGCAGCTTAGGACTTGAGGTTCTTACCACCGGGGAGCTGTTTTTT,CASSLGLEVLTTGELFF
TRBD2,many,TRBV29-1,TRBJ2-5,TGCAGCGTCTGGGGGGGGCAAGAGACCCAGTACTTC,CSVWGGQETQYF
.,few,TRBV20-1,TRBJ2-7,TGCAGTGCTAGATACAGGGATGGCGAGCAGTACTTC,CSARYRDGEQYF
.,few,TRBV11-2,TRBJ2-2,TGTGCCAGCAGCTCTCGCGTACAGGGCTCCGGGGAGCTGTTTTTT,CASSSRVQGSGELFF
.,many,TRBV20-1,TRBJ2-7,TGCAGTGCTAGAGATGGCGAGCAGTACTTC,CSARDGEQYF
.,many,TRBV5-6,TRBJ2-2,TGTGCCAGCAGCTTCCTGGCCGGGGAGCTGTTTTTT,CASSFLAGELFF
.,few,TRBV23-1,TRBJ1-5,TGCGCCGGCGGGGGCAATAGCAATCAGCCCCAGCATTTT,CAGGGNSNQPQHF
.,.,TRBV19,TRBJ1-5,TGTGCCAGTACAAGACAGAGCAATCAGCCCCAGCATTTT,CASTRQSNQPQHF
TRBD1,.,TRBV20-1,TRBJ1-1,TGCAGTGCTTCCCGGGACAGCATGAACACTGAAGCTTTCTTT,CSASRDSMNTEAFF
TRBD2,many,TRBV5-1,TRBJ2-3,TGCGCCAGCAGCTTGCCGGGGGGGGGCACAGATACGCAGTATTTT,CASSLPGGGTDTQYF
.,few,TRBV5-6,TRBJ2-5,TGTGCCAGCAGCTTGATTGTAATGGAGACCCAGTACTTC,CASSLIVMETQYF
TRBD2,.,TRBV24-1,TRBJ2-1,TGTGCCACCAGTGATGTGGCGGGGGTATACAATGAGCAGTTCTTC,CATSDVAGVYNEQFF
.,few,TRBV25-1,TRBJ1-1,TGTGCCAGCAGTGCTGCCGGGGCGATGGGCGCTTTCTTT,CASSAAGAMGAFF
.,.,TRBV4-2,TRBJ1-1,TGTGCCAGCAGCCAAGGATACGGGACGGCGAACACTGAAGCTTTCTTT,CASSQGYGTANTEAFF
TRBD2,many,TRBV28,TRBJ2-3,TGTGCCAGCAGTCCCACTAGCGGGGGCCGCACAGATACGCAGTATTTT,CASSPTSGGRTDTQYF
.,many,TRBV9,TRBJ2-1,TGTGCCAGCAGCGTCCGTCCAGGGGCTCTTGGAAATGAGCAGTTCTTC,CASSVRPGALGNEQFF
.,many,TRBV12-3/TRBV12-4,TRBJ2-3,TGTGCCAGCAGCCCCGCCTCTAGGACAGATACGCAGTATTTT,CASSPASRTDTQYF
TRBD1,many,TRBV12-3/TRBV12-4,TRBJ1-2,TGTGCCAGCAGTCCCACAGGGGGCAATGGCTACACCTTC,CASSPTGGNGYTF
.,few,TRBV7-2,TRBJ2-2,TGTGCCAGCAACAGCCAACCGAACACCGGGGAGCTGTTTTTT,CASNSQPNTGELFF
TRBD1,.,TRBV10-2,TRBJ1-2,TGCGCCAGCACCGAGGGGGCTCTGAGTGGCTACACCTTC,CASTEGALSGYTF
.,few,TRBV5-5,TRBJ1-5,TGTGCCAGCAGCTTGGGGTCGGAGCCCCAGCATTTT,CASSLGSEPQHF
.,many,TRBV4-3,TRBJ2-5,TGCGCCAGCAGCCAAGATGGAGGGTGGGAGACCCAGTACTTC,CASSQDGGWETQYF
.,many,TRBV5-1,TRBJ2-1,TGCGCCAGCAGCTTGGATGGGGAGACCCTTACATTCGAGCAGTTCTTC,CASSLDGETLTFEQFF
TRBD2,.,TRBV12-3/TRBV12-4,TRBJ2-1,TGTGCCAGCAGTAATCCCGGGACTAGCGGGGATAGCTCCTACAATGAGCAGTTCTTC,CASSNPGTSGDSSYNEQFF
.,many,TRBV2,TRBJ1-1,TGTGCCAGCAGCCATTATGGACAGACTAACACTGAAGCTTTCTTT,CASSHYGQTNTEAFF
TRBD2,.,TRBV7-2,TRBJ2-5,TGTGCCAGCAGCTTGGCTAGCGGGGGGCCCGAGTACTTC,CASSLASGGPEYF
TRBD1,few,TRBV6-2/TRBV6-3,TRBJ2-5,TGTGCCAGCCGGGCGCACAGGGGGAAGGAGGAGACCCAGTACTTC,CASRAHRGKEETQYF
.,.,TRBV6-1,TRBJ1-2,TGTGCCAGCAGTGAATTTGTTAGGCTAGGATATGGCTACACCTTC,CASSEFVRLGYGYTF
.,.,TRBV7-2,TRBJ1-2,TGTGCCAGCAGCTTAGGGGGCAGGAGCTATGGCTACACCTTC,CASSLGGRSYGYTF
TRBD1,.,TRBV20-1,TRBJ2-7,TGCAGTGCTAGATCCGGGACAGCCTCCTACGAGCAGTACTTC,CSARSGTASYEQYF
.,many,TRBV9,TRBJ2-1,TGTGCCAGCAGCTCCGCCGGGGCAAACCCCCTTTCCTACAATGAGCAGTTCTTC,CASSSAGANPLSYNEQFF
.,.,TRBV7-6,TRBJ1-2,TGTGCCAGCAGCCCGGACGGCGGCGGCTACACCTTC,CASSPDGGGYTF
.,.,TRBV7-9,TRBJ2-1,TGTGCCAGCAGCTTTCTCAGCGGGACAGAACTTTCCTTC,CASSFLSGTELSF
.,many,TRBV20-1,TRBJ2-5,TGCAGTGCTGGTACAGAGGCGGGGACCCAGTACTTC,CSAGTEAGTQYF
.,many,TRBV7-2,TRBJ2-3,TGTGCCAGCAGGCCCCCAGCCCTCACAGATACGCAGTATTTT,CASRPPALTDTQYF
TRBD1,few,TRBV6-5,TRBJ1-5,TGTGCCAGCAGTTTCACCCCTCCCGGGACAGGCAATCAGCCCCAGCATTTT,CASSFTPPGTGNQPQHF
.,.,TRBV4-3,TRBJ1-1,TGCGCCAGCAGCCAAGATGAAGAGGGGAACACTGAAGCTTTCTTT,CASSQDEEGNTEAFF
TRBD2,many,TRBV6-6,TRBJ2-3,TGTGCCAGCAGTAACCGACTAGCGGGGGGGTTGCGGGATACGCAGTATTTT,CASSNRLAGGLRDTQYF
TRBD1,many,TRBV11-2,TRBJ2-7,TGTGCCAGCAGCTTGACAGGGGGCGAGTACTTC,CASSLTGGEYF
.,many,TRBV29-1,TRBJ1-1,TGCAGCGTAAGTCCGATTGGCAGGAGCACTGAAGCTTTCTTT,CSVSPIGRSTEAFF
.,few,TRBV6-5,TRBJ1-6,TGTGCCAGCAGGCTATACAGGAATTCACCCCTCCACTTT,CASRLYRNSPLHF
.,.,TRBV20-1,TRBJ2-3,TGCAGTGCTAGAGACGGGGGCCTCACAGATACGCAGTATTTT,CSARDGGLTDTQYF
TRBD2,many,TRBV5-1,TRBJ2-2,TGCGCCAGCAGCCAACCGGGACTAGACACCGGGGAGCTGTTTTTT,CASSQPGLDTGELFF
TRBD2,few,TRBV4-2,TRBJ2-7,TGTGCCAGCAGCCAAGGACTAGCGGGGTCGTACGAGCAGTACTTC,CASSQGLAGSYEQYF
TRBD1,many,TRBV5-1,TRBJ1-1,TGCGCCAGCAGCTTTCAGGGGGTCTGGAACACTGAAGCTTTCTTT,CASSFQGVWNTEAFF
.,.,TRBV7-2,TRBJ2-5,TGTGCCAGCAGCTTTCCCTCTGGAGGGAAAGAGACCCAGTACTTC,CASSFPSGGKETQYF
.,few,TRBV6-1,TRBJ2-1,TGTGCCAGCAGTGCCAGGAACGGCGATGAGCAGTTCTTC,CASSARNGDEQFF